What follows is one T cell receptor beta chain and its context. Its antigen is currently unknown. This sample was included in a study of T cell responses to AZD1222 COVID-19 vaccine. Germline V gene lookup returns CDR1 SGHKS and CDR2 YYEKEE (reference sequence). Trimming removed 2 bases at V and 1 base at J, with 6 bases between. CDR3 length equals 13 residues. General observations from the study: Unmutated variant regions are reportedly the target of nearly half of TCRs that are spike-specific.

Produced via immunoSEQ multiplex PCR; TCRdb's table is partial and in-frame only. The data contain 95,000 to 150,000 clones, roughly 93% of them singletons. The source is an adult in good health. The specimen comprised peripheral blood, sampled on day 0 of AZD1222 vaccination. This sequence joins TRBV5-5 and TRBJ1-1; D call uncertain. The chain's CDR3 is CASSFGQNTEAFF. The CDR3 DNA reads TGTGCCAGCAGCTTTGGGCAGAACACTGAAGCTTTCTTT.